Listed below are T cell receptor beta chains from one sample, sequenced in a study of T cells in Graves' hyperthyroidism and ophthalmopathy. One entry per CDR3 protein, called by TCRdb with MiXCR from the multiplex PCR reads. The sample lists a few hundred thousand distinct CDR3 sequences; roughly 46% were seen once. Sequencing used peripheral blood or thyroid tissue (not recorded which). The source is a woman younger than 30 with Graves' hyperthyroidism. Both conserved end residues are part of each CDR3. Fields, in order: J gene, D gene, clone size, V gene, CDR3 protein, CDR3 DNA. The D gene is left open where the match is weak. Size tells how often a clone was seen (once, few, many) or the class of an expanded clone, and some rows leave it out.

>TRBJ2-7|TRBD1|-|TRBV29-1
CSRGQGRGEQYF
TGCAGCCGGGGACAGGGGAGAGGCGAGCAGTACTTC
>TRBJ2-7|TRBD2|few|TRBV24-1
CATSDSTPSGPYEQYF
TGTGCCACCAGTGATTCTACGCCTAGCGGGCCCTACGAGCAGTACTTC
>TRBJ1-6|-|-|TRBV5-6
CASSSGGPGSYNSPLHF
TGTGCCAGCAGCAGCGGGGGACCGGGCTCCTATAATTCACCCCTCCACTTT
>TRBJ1-1|-|-|TRBV20-1
CSATTRGGAPGRHTEAFF
TGCAGTGCAACCACTAGGGGGGGGGCCCCCGGGCGGCACACTGAAGCTTTCTTT
>TRBJ1-4|-|once|TRBV15
CATSREVGEKLFF
TGTGCCACCAGCAGAGAAGTAGGGGAAAAACTGTTTTTT
>TRBJ1-2|-|once|TRBV9
CASSVLPGDSYTF
TGTGCCAGCAGCGTATTGCCGGGGGACAGCTACACCTTC
>TRBJ2-7|TRBD1|many|TRBV6-4
CASSDATGGHEQYF
TGTGCCAGCAGTGACGCAACAGGGGGCCACGAGCAGTACTTC
>TRBJ1-5|TRBD1|-|TRBV29-1
CRLGQLINQPQHF
TGCAGGCTGGGACAGTTAATCAATCAGCCCCAGCATTTT
>TRBJ2-2|-|-|TRBV10-3
CASHGPNTGELFF
TGTGCCTCACATGGACCGAACACCGGGGAGCTGTTTTTT
>TRBJ2-5|TRBD1|many|TRBV18
CASSPDRDKETQYF
TGTGCCAGCTCACCCGACAGGGACAAAGAGACCCAGTACTTC
>TRBJ2-5|TRBD1|-|TRBV7-2
CASSLWDRGSQPQYF
TGTGCCAGCAGCTTATGGGACAGGGGGAGTCAGCCCCAGTACTTC
>TRBJ2-3|-|-|TRBV24-1
CATSDPRRGATDTQYF
TGTGCCACCAGTGATCCCCGCAGGGGAGCCACAGATACGCAGTATTTT
>TRBJ2-7|-|many|TRBV12-3/TRBV12-4
CASSFRGGRDEQYF
TGTGCCAGCAGTTTCAGAGGTGGCCGTGACGAGCAGTACTTC
>TRBJ1-1|-|-|TRBV20-1
CSAGLQGRDTEAFF
TGCAGTGCTGGCCTTCAGGGTCGGGACACTGAAGCTTTCTTT
>TRBJ2-2|TRBD1|many|TRBV7-3
CASSESRGSGELFF
TGTGCCAGCAGCGAATCCAGGGGGTCCGGGGAGCTGTTTTTT
>TRBJ1-3|-|-|TRBV11-2
CVSSLNGGTSGNTIYF
TGTGTCAGCAGCTTGAACGGGGGGACCTCTGGAAACACCATATATTTT
>TRBJ1-3|-|few|TRBV3-1
CASSQDGSGSGNTIYF
TGTGCCAGCAGCCAAGATGGGTCAGGGTCTGGAAACACCATATATTTT
>TRBJ1-2|-|-|TRBV2
CASSEDSEDGYTF
TGTGCCAGCAGTGAGGACAGTGAAGATGGCTACACCTTC
>TRBJ2-7|TRBD1|many|TRBV6-5
CASSYPPWDRDTYEQYF
TGTGCCAGCAGTTACCCCCCCTGGGACAGGGATACCTACGAGCAGTACTTC
>TRBJ1-3|-|-|TRBV5-4
CASSLYLDSGNTIYF
TGTGCCAGCAGCTTGTATCTCGACTCTGGAAACACCATATATTTT
>TRBJ2-1|-|-|TRBV14
CASSLAGGWKEQFF
TGTGCCAGCAGCCTCGCGGGTGGGTGGAAAGAGCAGTTCTTC
>TRBJ1-2|TRBD1|many|TRBV24-1
CATSDPDRRYGYTF
TGTGCCACCAGTGACCCGGACAGGCGCTATGGCTACACCTTC
>TRBJ1-1|TRBD1|once|TRBV9
CASSPTPGQGDEAFF
TGTGCCAGCAGCCCTACACCGGGACAGGGGGATGAAGCTTTCTTT
>TRBJ1-4|-|few|TRBV15
CATSRDRGSSYNEKLFF
TGTGCCACCAGCAGAGATCGGGGGAGCTCCTACAATGAAAAACTGTTTTTT
>TRBJ1-1|TRBD1|many|TRBV7-3
CASSARTGLATEAFF
TGTGCCAGCAGCGCGCGGACAGGGCTGGCCACTGAAGCTTTCTTT
>TRBJ2-7|TRBD2|-|TRBV20-1
CSAYVMDGGREQYF
TGCAGTGCGTACGTTATGGACGGCGGGAGGGAGCAGTACTTC
>TRBJ2-5|-|many|TRBV2
CASRDGSLSGVETQYF
TGTGCCAGCAGAGACGGGAGTCTGAGTGGGGTAGAGACCCAGTACTTC
>TRBJ2-7|-|-|TRBV7-2
CASSLGQRVNEQYF
TGTGCCAGCAGTTTAGGACAGCGTGTCAATGAGCAGTACTTC
>TRBJ2-2|-|many|TRBV20-1
CSARRGIGELFF
TGCAGTGCTAGAAGAGGGATCGGGGAGCTGTTTTTT
>TRBJ2-3|TRBD2|many|TRBV2
CASGLAGADTQYF
TGTGCCAGTGGACTAGCGGGAGCAGATACGCAGTATTTT
>TRBJ1-2|-|many|TRBV7-9
CASSLGFSKGGYTF
TGTGCCAGCAGCTTGGGGTTTTCGAAGGGTGGCTACACCTTC
>TRBJ2-1|TRBD2|many|TRBV9
CASSSRTSGTRNEQFF
TGTGCCAGCAGCTCCAGGACTAGCGGGACAAGGAATGAGCAGTTCTTC
>TRBJ1-1|-|-|TRBV29-1
CGTPWTGLNTEAFF
TGCGGAACCCCCTGGACGGGCCTAAACACTGAAGCTTTCTTT
>TRBJ2-5|-|few|TRBV6-1
CASSDLWLPPSETQYF
TGTGCCAGCAGTGATTTATGGCTCCCGCCCTCGGAGACCCAGTACTTC
>TRBJ2-2|-|many|TRBV4-1
CASSQDRRQANTGELFF
TGCGCCAGCAGCCAAGATAGGAGACAGGCGAACACCGGGGAGCTGTTTTTT
>TRBJ1-1|TRBD1|-|TRBV24-1
CATSDGTGFTEAFF
TGTGCCACCAGTGATGGGACAGGTTTCACTGAAGCTTTCTTT
>TRBJ2-7|TRBD2|-|TRBV20-1
CSALTSGREQYF
TGCAGTGCGTTGACTAGCGGGAGGGAGCAGTACTTC
>TRBJ2-7|-|many|TRBV6-2/TRBV6-3
CASSYSSLNEQYF
TGTGCCAGCAGTTACTCCAGTTTAAACGAGCAGTACTTC
>TRBJ1-1|-|many|TRBV10-3
CAISSLGDTEAFF
TGTGCCATCAGTTCTCTGGGGGACACTGAAGCTTTCTTT
>TRBJ2-7|TRBD2|-|TRBV3-1
CASSMGGGRCEQYF
TGTGCCAGCAGCATGGGAGGCGGGAGATGCGAGCAGTACTTC
>TRBJ2-2|TRBD2|once|TRBV2
CASLGLLATGELFF
TGTGCCAGCTTGGGATTACTAGCGACCGGGGAGCTGTTTTTT
>TRBJ2-6|TRBD2|-|TRBV12-3/TRBV12-4
CASSLLLAGGPGGANVLTF
TGTGCCAGCAGTTTATTACTAGCGGGAGGGCCGGGAGGGGCCAACGTCCTGACTTTC
>TRBJ2-5|-|-|TRBV29-1
CSVYSGDGATQYF
TGCAGCGTTTACTCCGGGGACGGTGCGACCCAGTACTTC
>TRBJ2-2|-|many|TRBV9
CASSVGGSSFGELFF
TGTGCCAGCAGCGTAGGTGGGAGTAGCTTCGGGGAGCTGTTTTTT
>TRBJ2-7|TRBD2|many|TRBV19
CASSITPSGPYEQYF
TGTGCCAGTAGTATAACGCCTAGCGGGCCCTACGAGCAGTACTTC
>TRBJ1-1|-|many|TRBV4-2
CASSQDRGQEAFF
TGTGCCAGCAGCCAAGATCGGGGACAAGAAGCTTTCTTT
>TRBJ1-2|-|many|TRBV19
CASSQSGAANYGYTF
TGTGCCAGTAGCCAGTCGGGGGCAGCTAACTATGGCTACACCTTC
>TRBJ2-6|-|many|TRBV6-2/TRBV6-3
CASSQTISGANVLTF
TGTGCCAGCAGCCAGACTATCTCTGGGGCCAACGTCCTGACTTTC
>TRBJ1-2|-|many|TRBV7-8
CASSLREGVYGYTF
TGTGCCAGCAGCTTAAGGGAGGGGGTCTATGGCTACACCTTC
>TRBJ2-5|-|many|TRBV11-3
CASSLGSGRQETQYF
TGTGCCAGCAGCTTAGGGTCGGGGAGGCAAGAGACCCAGTACTTC
>TRBJ1-2|-|many|TRBV5-1
CASSLDGNYGYTF
TGTGCCAGCAGCTTGGATGGGAACTATGGCTACACCTTC
>TRBJ2-5|-|-|TRBV7-6
CASSLAARTDQETQYF
TGTGCCAGCAGCTTAGCGGCCCGGACCGACCAAGAGACCCAGTACTTC
>TRBJ1-2|TRBD1|many|TRBV6-5
CASSSRQRGGRGYTF
TGTGCCAGCAGTTCTCGACAGAGAGGGGGCAGAGGCTACACCTTC
>TRBJ1-2|TRBD1|-|TRBV2
CASHRTGGGGYTF
TGTGCCAGCCATAGGACAGGGGGTGGTGGCTACACCTTC
>TRBJ1-5|TRBD1|-|TRBV29-1
CSVEPAGGQETQHF
TGCAGCGTTGAGCCGGCAGGGGGACAAGAGACCCAGCATTTT
>TRBJ2-7|-|many|TRBV20-1
CSARGGRGTAGWEQYF
TGCAGTGCTAGAGGGGGACGGGGTACTGCCGGATGGGAGCAGTACTTC
>TRBJ1-5|-|few|TRBV18
CASSPGQGRWPQHF
TGTGCCAGCTCACCAGGGCAGGGTAGGTGGCCCCAGCATTTT
>TRBJ2-1|-|-|TRBV12-3/TRBV12-4
CASSSTVSSYNEQFF
TGTGCCAGCAGTTCGACAGTGAGCTCCTACAATGAGCAGTTCTTC
>TRBJ2-2|-|-|TRBV7-3
CASSQEPSGELFF
TGTGCCAGCAGCCAAGAGCCTAGCGGGGAGCTGTTTTTT
>TRBJ1-5|-|-|TRBV7-8
CASSLAFNRQGSEAGGNQPQHF
TGTGCCAGCAGCTTAGCTTTCAACAGGCAGGGAAGCGAGGCGGGTGGCAATCAGCCCCAGCATTTT